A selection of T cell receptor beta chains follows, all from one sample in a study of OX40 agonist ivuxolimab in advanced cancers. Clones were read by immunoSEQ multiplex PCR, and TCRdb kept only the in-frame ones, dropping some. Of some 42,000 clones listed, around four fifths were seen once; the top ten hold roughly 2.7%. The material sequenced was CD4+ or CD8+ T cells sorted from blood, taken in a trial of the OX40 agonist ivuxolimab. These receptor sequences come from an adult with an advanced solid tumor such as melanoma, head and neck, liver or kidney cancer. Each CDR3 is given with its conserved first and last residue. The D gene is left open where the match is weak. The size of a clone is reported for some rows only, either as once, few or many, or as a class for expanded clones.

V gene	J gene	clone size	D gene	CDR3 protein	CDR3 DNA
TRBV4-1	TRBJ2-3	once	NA	CASSQGLEDTQYF	TGCGCCAGCAGCCAAGGCCTGGAAGATACGCAGTATTTT
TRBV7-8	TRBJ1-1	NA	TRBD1	CASSLERGRDGTEAFF	TGTGCCAGCAGCTTAGAGAGGGGGCGAGACGGCACTGAAGCTTTCTTT
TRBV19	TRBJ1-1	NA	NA	CASSTIHLTEAFF	TGTGCCAGTAGTACTATCCATCTTACTGAAGCTTTCTTT
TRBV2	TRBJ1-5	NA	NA	CASRQISNQPQHF	TGTGCCAGCAGACAGATTAGCAATCAGCCCCAGCATTTT
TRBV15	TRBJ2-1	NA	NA	CATSRDGGSRGRILKYNEQFF	TGTGCCACCAGCAGAGATGGAGGGTCTAGGGGCAGAATCCTTAAATACAATGAGCAGTTCTTC
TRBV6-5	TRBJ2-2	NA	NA	CASRFDTGELFF	TGTGCCAGCAGGTTCGACACCGGGGAGCTGTTTTTT
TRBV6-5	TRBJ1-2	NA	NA	CASSYLLNYGYTF	TGTGCCAGCAGTTACCTTCTTAACTATGGCTACACCTTC
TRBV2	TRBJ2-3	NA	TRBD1	CASSARTGGTDTQYF	TGTGCCAGCAGTGCTAGGACAGGGGGCACAGATACGCAGTATTTT
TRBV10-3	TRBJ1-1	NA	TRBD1	CAIQGQGETEAFF	TGTGCGATACAGGGACAGGGAGAAACTGAAGCTTTCTTT
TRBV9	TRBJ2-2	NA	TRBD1	CASSSTGSGELFF	TGTGCCAGCAGCTCGACAGGGTCCGGGGAGCTGTTTTTT
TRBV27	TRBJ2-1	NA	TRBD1	CASSRRDRDGMNEQFF	TGTGCCAGCAGCCGACGGGACAGGGACGGGATGAATGAGCAGTTCTTC
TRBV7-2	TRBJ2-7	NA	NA	CASSLTGTYEQYF	TGTGCCAGCAGCTTAACCGGAACCTACGAGCAGTACTTC
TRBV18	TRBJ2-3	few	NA	CASSRNIQRQVLTDTQYF	TGTGCCAGCTCACGAAATATTCAACGACAAGTCCTCACAGATACGCAGTATTTT
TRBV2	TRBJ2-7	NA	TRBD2	CASSWTSGRSYEQYF	TGTGCCAGCAGTTGGACTAGCGGGAGGTCCTACGAGCAGTACTTC
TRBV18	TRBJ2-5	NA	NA	CASSPPSFWKGETQYF	TGTGCCAGCTCACCTCCGAGTTTTTGGAAGGGGGAGACCCAGTACTTC
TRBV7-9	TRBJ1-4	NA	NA	CASSPMAKLFF	TGTGCCAGCAGCCCAATGGCAAAACTGTTTTTT
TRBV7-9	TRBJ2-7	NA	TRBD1	CASSLGQGENEQYF	TGTGCCAGCAGCTTAGGACAGGGTGAGAACGAGCAGTACTTC
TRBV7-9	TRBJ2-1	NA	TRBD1	CASSLAGDRGFHDEQFF	TGTGCCAGCAGCTTAGCGGGAGACAGGGGGTTTCACGATGAGCAGTTCTTC
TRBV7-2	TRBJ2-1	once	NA	CASSFLSGEQFF	TGTGCCAGCAGCTTTCTTAGTGGTGAGCAGTTCTTC
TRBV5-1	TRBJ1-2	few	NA	CASSPTSKYGYTF	TGCGCCAGCAGCCCGACGTCCAAATATGGCTACACCTTC
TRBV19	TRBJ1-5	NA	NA	CASSGVHNQPQHF	TGTGCCAGCTCGGGAGTTCACAATCAGCCCCAGCATTTT
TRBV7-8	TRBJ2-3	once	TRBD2	CASSPRLAGDADTQYF	TGTGCCAGCAGCCCCCGACTAGCGGGAGATGCAGATACGCAGTATTTT
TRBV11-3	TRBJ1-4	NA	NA	CASSPPRGETVGEKLFF	TGTGCCAGCAGCCCCCCTCGGGGGGAGACGGTAGGAGAAAAACTGTTTTTT
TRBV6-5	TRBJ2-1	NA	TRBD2	CASTLSGSKRHEQFF	TGTGCCAGCACCCTCAGCGGGAGTAAGAGGCATGAGCAGTTCTTC
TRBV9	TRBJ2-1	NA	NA	CASSGQVISYNEQFF	TGTGCCAGCAGCGGACAGGTGATCTCCTACAATGAGCAGTTCTTC
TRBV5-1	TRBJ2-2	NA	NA	CASSLVGSGELFF	TGCGCCAGCAGCCTAGTTGGCTCCGGGGAGCTGTTTTTT
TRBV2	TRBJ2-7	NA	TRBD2	CASITIIAGGLLSSYEQYF	TGTGCCAGCATCACAATCATAGCGGGAGGTCTTTTAAGCTCCTACGAGCAGTACTTC
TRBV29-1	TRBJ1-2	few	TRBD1	CSAGTDYGYTF	TGCAGCGCGGGGACAGACTATGGCTACACCTTC
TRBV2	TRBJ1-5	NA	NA	CASSEPGPQHF	TGTGCCAGCAGTGAGCCCGGGCCCCAGCATTTT
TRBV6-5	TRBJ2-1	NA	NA	CASGPTDGVKQFF	TGTGCCAGCGGACCTACCGACGGAGTTAAGCAGTTCTTC
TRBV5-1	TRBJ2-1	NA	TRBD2	CASSGGPSGRASEQFF	TGCGCCAGCAGCGGAGGGCCTAGCGGGAGGGCTAGTGAGCAGTTCTTC
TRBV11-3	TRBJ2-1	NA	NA	CASSFRAGMDNEQFF	TGTGCCAGCAGCTTTCGGGCGGGAATGGACAATGAGCAGTTCTTC